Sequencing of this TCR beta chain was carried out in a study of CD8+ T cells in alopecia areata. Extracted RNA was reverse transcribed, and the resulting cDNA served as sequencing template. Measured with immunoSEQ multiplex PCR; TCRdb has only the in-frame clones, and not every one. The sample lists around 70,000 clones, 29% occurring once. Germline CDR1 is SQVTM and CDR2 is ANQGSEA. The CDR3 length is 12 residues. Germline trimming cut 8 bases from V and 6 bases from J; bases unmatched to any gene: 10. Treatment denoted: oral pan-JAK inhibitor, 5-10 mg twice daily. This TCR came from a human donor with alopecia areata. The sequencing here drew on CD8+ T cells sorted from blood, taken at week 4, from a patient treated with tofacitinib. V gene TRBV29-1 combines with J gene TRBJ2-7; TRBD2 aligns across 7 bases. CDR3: CSTAGPLFEQYF. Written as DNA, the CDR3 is TGCAGCACAGCGGGGCCGCTTTTCGAGCAGTACTTC.